This T cell receptor beta chain is from a study of human T cells and chemical hapten exposure. For the study at large: Minor pooled library volume differences mainly drove per-sample TCR yield variation. The study, taken as a whole, reports: Patch test score was positively correlated with the counts of TCRs that had expanded at PT1.

Comment on this clonotype: Its antigen remains unknown.

Each CDR3 protein is one row after TCRdb ran MiXCR on the RACE reads. Of some 180,000 distinct CDR3 sequences detected, around 24% appear once; the ten largest clones hold about 7%. Sample time point: patch test 1, 2 weeks after DPC sensitization. Treatment in this sample: therapeutic diphenylcyclopropenone sensitization with weekly scalp DPC. The V end was cut by 2 bases, the J end by 8 bases, with 9 bases between. CDR3 length: 13 amino acids. The sequencing here drew on whole blood, taken in connection with sensitization to the hapten diphenylcyclopropenone (DPC). The sequence was obtained from a woman in her fifties or sixties with alopecia areata. Some clones in this sample may be carry-over from other donors' samples. V and J are TRBV12-3 or TRBV12-4 and TRBJ2-2; possibly TRBD1 for D (5 bases). CDR3 sequence (DNA): TGTGCCAGCAGTTTACGACAGTCGGGGGAGCTGTTTTTT. Its translation: CASSLRQSGELFF.